This T cell receptor beta chain emerged from a study of cytomegalovirus exposure and HLA in healthy donors. The study ran its PCR with 60 Vbeta and 13 Jbeta primers. Assay: immunoSEQ multiplex PCR; the TCRdb copy retains only in-frame clones and omits some. The sample lists fewer than 85,000 clones; more than 70% were seen once. Germline CDR1 reads LNHDA; CDR2 reads SQIVND (reference sequence). The CDR3 is 13 amino acids. V was clipped by 3 bases and J by 7 bases, with 9 bases between them. Study results and caveats: Within an earlier analysis, most TCR beta V segments proved productive either about 90% or about 30% of the time.

As for this clone: Its specificity is unknown.

Sequences were obtained from PBMCs. The chain links TRBV19 to TRBJ2-2; a possible D gene is TRBD1 (5 bases). This TCR came from a woman in her thirties or forties in good health and CMV-seropositive. The CDR3 is CASSIRAGGELFF. The CDR3 DNA sequence: TGTGCCAGTAGTATCAGGGCCGGCGGGGAGCTGTTTTTT.